This T cell receptor (beta chain) derives from a study of vaccination effects on CD4 cells after COVID-19. Study overall: The post-vaccine samples were taken, at the median, 72 days after the second dose.

Method: immunoSEQ multiplex PCR; TCRdb's copy keeps in-frame clones and lacks some. The sample records 42,000 or so clones, 65% to 80% being singletons. The CDR3 runs 16 residues. CDR1 and CDR2 from the germline V gene are LNHDA and SQIVND (reference sequence). V gave up 8 bases and J gave up 2 bases, with 16 bases separating them. In its sample, this clone ranks as large. Its antigen is undetermined. Isolating CD4+ T cells followed about 11 days of culture. All participants had two doses of either the BNT162b2 or mRNA-1273 vaccine. Vaccine recipients had no previous SARS-CoV-2 infection; their nucleocapsid antibodies were negative. Overall study results and limits: Both infection-induced and vaccine-induced clones contracted markedly at late post-vaccination timepoints.

The V and J genes are TRBV19 and TRBJ2-6; D not resolved. Source: CD4+ T cells from PBMCs cultured without peptide, taken after COVID-19 vaccination. The clonotype originates from a human donor who received a COVID-19 vaccine. The CDR3 here is CASRPAEFPGANVLTF. The CDR3 DNA is TGTGCCAGTCGTCCGGCGGAATTTCCTGGGGCCAACGTCCTGACTTTC.